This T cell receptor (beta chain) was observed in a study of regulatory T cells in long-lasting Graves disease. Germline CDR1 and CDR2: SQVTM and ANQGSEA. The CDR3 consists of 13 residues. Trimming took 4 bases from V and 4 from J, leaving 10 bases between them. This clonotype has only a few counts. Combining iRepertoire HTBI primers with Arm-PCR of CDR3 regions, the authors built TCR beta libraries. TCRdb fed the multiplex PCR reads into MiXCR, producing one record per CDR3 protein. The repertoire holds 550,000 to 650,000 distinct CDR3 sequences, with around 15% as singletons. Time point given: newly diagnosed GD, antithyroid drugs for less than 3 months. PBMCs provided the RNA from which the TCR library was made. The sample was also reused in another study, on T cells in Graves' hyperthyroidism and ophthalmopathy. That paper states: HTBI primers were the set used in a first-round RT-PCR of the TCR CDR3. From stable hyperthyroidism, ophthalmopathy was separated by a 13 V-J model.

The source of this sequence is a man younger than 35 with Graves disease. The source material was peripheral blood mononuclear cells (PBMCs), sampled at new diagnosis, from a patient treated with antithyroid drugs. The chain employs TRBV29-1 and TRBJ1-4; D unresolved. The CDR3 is CSVGGVGNEKLFF. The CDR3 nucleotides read TGCAGCGTTGGCGGCGTAGGTAATGAAAAACTGTTTTTT.